Following are 18 T cell receptor beta chains from one sample sequenced in a study of blood T cell repertoires in COVID-19. The repertoire was sequenced with immunoSEQ multiplex PCR; TCRdb's copy has only in-frame clones and lacks some. The table has tens of thousands of clones, 85% seen once. Sample: peripheral blood. These receptors came from a human donor in a cohort sampled during active COVID-19.

This CDR3 is CASSLAAGPTQFF. The CDR3 nucleotides are TGTGCCAGCAGCCTCGCAGCGGGACCAACCCAGTTCTTC. The V call is TRBV7-9, the J call TRBJ2-1; TRBD2 matches at 7 bases. The CDR3 extends over 13 amino acids. V shed 5 bases, J shed 13 bases, and the junction held 11 bases outside the gene matches. The germline CDR1 and CDR2 sequences are SEHNR and FQNEAQ (reference sequence).

The V and J genes are TRBV7-8 and TRBJ1-6; D may be TRBD1 (5 bases). CDR3 length equals 14 residues. Per the germline V gene, CDR1 is SGHVS and CDR2 is FQNEAQ. Trimming left V 1 base short and J 7 bases short, with 8 bases between. The CDR3 protein is CASSLVGGNSPLHF. The CDR3 DNA reads as TGTGCCAGCAGCTTAGTCGGGGGAAATTCACCCCTCCACTTT. The variable domain in full, with the rest retrieved from reference TRBV7-8 and TRBJ1-6, is GAGVSQSPRYKVAKRGQDVALRCDPISGHVSLFWYQQALGQGPEFLTYFQNEAQLDKSGLPSDRFFAERPEGSVSTLKIQRTQQEDSAVYLCASSLVGGNSPLHFGNGTRLTVT.

The chain joins TRBV30 to TRBJ1-3; maybe TRBD1 (6 bases). CDR1 GTSNPN and CDR2 SVGIG come from the germline V gene (reference sequence). V shed 2 bases and J shed 0 bases, with 11 bases lying between them. The CDR3 contains 15 residues. In DNA, the CDR3 is TGTGCCTGGAGTTCCGGGACACTCTCTGGAAACACCATATATTTT. It translates to CAWSSGTLSGNTIYF.

The chain has TRBV12-5 and TRBJ2-2; possibly TRBD2 for D (5 bases). Germline loops: CDR1 LGHNT, CDR2 FRNRAP. The CDR3 length is 14 residues. Trimming cost V 7 bases and J 2 bases, with 11 bases left between them. CDR3 DNA: TGTGCTAGTGCCACTACTAGTAACACCGGGGAGCTGTTTTTT. It translates to CASATTSNTGELFF.

This chain joins TRBV6-4 and TRBJ1-4; unclear D gene. Per the germline V gene, CDR1 is MRHNA and CDR2 is SNTAGT. This CDR3 region has 18 residues. V was shortened by 0 bases and J by 3 bases, with 17 bases between the two germline ends. CDR3 loop: CASSDSKVPWAANEKLFF. DNA of the CDR3: TGTGCCAGCAGTGACTCGAAGGTTCCATGGGCAGCTAATGAAAAACTGTTTTTT.

This chain connects TRBV3-1 (or the pseudogene TRBV3-2) to TRBJ2-3, with 14 bases that match TRBD2. After removal of 4 bases from V and 3 bases from J, the junction contained 9 bases not matched to a gene. CDR3 size: 18 residues. CDR1 is LGHDT and CDR2 is YNNKEL in the germline V gene (reference sequence). DNA for the CDR3: TGTGCCAGCAGCCCGGGACTAGCGGGGGCGCTCGGTACAGATACGCAGTATTTT. Protein: CASSPGLAGALGTDTQYF.

The V call is TRBV3-1 (or the pseudogene TRBV3-2), the J call TRBJ2-7; tentatively, D is TRBD1 (5 bases). This CDR3 has 14 amino acids. Germline V lookup: CDR1 LGHDT, CDR2 YNNKEL (reference sequence). Trimming stripped 7 bases from V and 6 bases from J, with 19 bases between. DNA of the CDR3: TGTGCCAGCACCACCGACAGTGGGTCTAGCGAGCAGTACTTC. Its protein is CASTTDSGSSEQYF.

V and J are TRBV5-4 and TRBJ1-6, with D possibly TRBD1 on 6 matching bases. V was trimmed by 5 bases and J by 4 bases, leaving 10 bases between them. From germline, CDR1 is SGHNT and CDR2 YYREEE (reference sequence). The CDR3 spans 14 residues. This CDR3 is CASRKGGYNSPLHF. The CDR3 DNA sequence: TGTGCCAGCAGAAAAGGGGGATATAATTCACCCCTCCACTTT.

This chain connects TRBV19 to TRBJ2-5; 12 positions agree with TRBD2. Germline trimming cut 6 bases from V and 1 base from J; bases unmatched to any gene: 0. Germline assignment: CDR1 LNHDA and CDR2 SQIVND (reference sequence). This CDR3 spans 14 amino acids. As DNA, the CDR3 is TGTGCCAGTAGGACTAGCGGGGGCCAAGAGACCCAGTACTTC. Its protein product is CASRTSGGQETQYF.

The chain combines TRBV19 with TRBJ2-1; weak D call: TRBD1 (6 bases). The germline V gene encodes CDR1 LNHDA and CDR2 SQIVND (reference sequence). The CDR3 spans 12 residues. Trimming cost V 9 bases and J 8 bases, with 14 bases left between them. The CDR3 protein is CASGSGVHEQFF. The CDR3 DNA sequence: TGTGCCAGCGGTTCAGGGGTACATGAGCAGTTCTTC.

This clone has just a few counts. The genes are TRBV7-2 and TRBJ2-7; D may be TRBD2 (5 bases). The CDR3 is 15 amino acids. Per germline, CDR1 SGHTA and CDR2 FQGNSA. Trimming took 5 bases from V and 6 from J, leaving 20 bases between them. This CDR3 is CASSPRRTMSREQYF. The CDR3 DNA sequence: TGTGCCAGCAGCCCTCGGAGGACCATGTCTCGCGAGCAGTACTTC.

This clone was found once. The chain combines TRBV7-9 with TRBJ1-1, with a tentative D call TRBD1 (5 bases). Germline loops: CDR1 SEHNR, CDR2 FQNEAQ (reference sequence). Trimming removed 2 bases at V and 5 bases at J, with 15 bases between. The CDR3 consists of 15 residues. As DNA, the CDR3 is TGTGCCAGCAGCTTATCGCAGGGCTCTGGGACTGAAGCTTTCTTT. Protein product: CASSLSQGSGTEAFF.

This chain links TRBV7-2 with TRBJ2-1; 7 nucleotides line up with TRBD1. V lost 5 bases, J lost 9 bases, and 10 bases stayed unmatched. CDR1 SGHTA and CDR2 FQGNSA come from the germline V gene. The CDR3 has 14 amino acids. CDR3 region: CASSIYEGAGEQFF. In nucleotides, the CDR3 is TGTGCCAGCAGCATTTACGAGGGGGCAGGTGAGCAGTTCTTC.

The chain links TRBV9 to TRBJ2-5, with D perhaps matching TRBD2 (6 bases). The CDR3 is 14 residues long. The V end lost 3 bases, the J end lost 3 bases, and 12 bases lay between the germline ends. Germline assignment: CDR1 SGDLS and CDR2 YYNGEE. In nucleotides, the CDR3 is TGTGCCAGCAGCGCTAGCGTGGTGAAAGAGACCCAGTACTTC. Its translation: CASSASVVKETQYF.

The chain employs TRBV9 and TRBJ2-1; 8 bases are a match to TRBD2. The CDR3 is 16 residues long. The V and J ends lost 4 bases and 3 bases, in that order; junction bases with no gene match: 9. From germline, CDR1 is SGDLS and CDR2 YYNGEE. The CDR3 loop reads CASSMLAGRNYNEQFF. Written as DNA, the CDR3 is TGTGCCAGCAGCATGTTAGCGGGGAGGAACTACAATGAGCAGTTCTTC.

This chain connects TRBV11-2 to TRBJ1-3; 10 bases line up with TRBD1. Germline V gene lookup returns CDR1 SGHAT and CDR2 FQNNGV. The CDR3 contains 18 residues. V was pared by 2 bases and J by 3 bases, with 10 bases of the junction left unmatched. The DNA for the CDR3 is TGTGCCAGCAGCTTAATAGGGACAGGGGCGCGAGTTGGAAACACCATATATTTT. Residues: CASSLIGTGARVGNTIYF.

The rearrangement links TRBV3-1 (or the pseudogene TRBV3-2) to TRBJ2-2; D call uncertain. Germline V CDR1 and CDR2: LGHDT, YNNKEL (reference sequence). The CDR3 contains 14 residues. V was pared by 1 base and J by 1 base, with 4 bases between. In nucleotides, the CDR3 is TGTGCCAGCAGCCAAGCAGGGAACACCGGGGAGCTGTTTTTT. Translated, it gives CASSQAGNTGELFF.

The chain employs TRBV3-1 (or the pseudogene TRBV3-2) and TRBJ1-3, with D unresolved. This CDR3 spans 14 amino acids. Germline CDR1 and CDR2: LGHDT and YNNKEL (reference sequence). Trimming removed 1 base at V and 1 base at J, with 5 bases between. The CDR3 sequence: CASSQGGSGNTIYF. CDR3 DNA sequence: TGTGCCAGCAGCCAAGGAGGGTCTGGAAACACCATATATTTT.